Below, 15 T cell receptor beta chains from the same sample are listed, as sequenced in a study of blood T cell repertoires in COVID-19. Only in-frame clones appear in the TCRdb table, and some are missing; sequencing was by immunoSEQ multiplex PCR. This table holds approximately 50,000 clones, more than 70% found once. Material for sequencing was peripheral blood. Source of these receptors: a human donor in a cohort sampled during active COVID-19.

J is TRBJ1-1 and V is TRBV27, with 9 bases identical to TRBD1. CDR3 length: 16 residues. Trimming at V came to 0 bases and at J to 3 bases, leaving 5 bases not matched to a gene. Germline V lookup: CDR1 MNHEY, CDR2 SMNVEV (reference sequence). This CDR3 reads CASSLSLDRGYTEAFF. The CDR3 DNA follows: TGTGCCAGCAGTTTATCTTTGGACAGGGGTTACACTGAAGCTTTCTTT.

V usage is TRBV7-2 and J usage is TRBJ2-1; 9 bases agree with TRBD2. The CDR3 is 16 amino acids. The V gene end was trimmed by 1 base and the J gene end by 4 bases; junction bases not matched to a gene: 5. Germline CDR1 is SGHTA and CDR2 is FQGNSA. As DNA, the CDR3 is TGTGCCAGCAGCTTAGATAGCGGGAGAGCGTACAATGAGCAGTTCTTC. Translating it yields CASSLDSGRAYNEQFF.

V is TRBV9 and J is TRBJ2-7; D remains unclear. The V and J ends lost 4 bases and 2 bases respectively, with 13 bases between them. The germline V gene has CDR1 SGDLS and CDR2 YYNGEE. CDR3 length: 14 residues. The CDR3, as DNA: TGTGCCAGCAGCACCTCCAGTTTTGCCTACGAGCAGTACTTC. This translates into CASSTSSFAYEQYF.

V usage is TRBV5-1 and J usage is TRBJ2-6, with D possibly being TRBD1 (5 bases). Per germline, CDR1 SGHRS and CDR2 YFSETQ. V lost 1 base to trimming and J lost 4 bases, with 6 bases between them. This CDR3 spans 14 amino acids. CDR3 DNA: TGCGCCAGCAGCTTGCCAGGGGGGGCCAACGTCCTGACTTTC. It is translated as CASSLPGGANVLTF.

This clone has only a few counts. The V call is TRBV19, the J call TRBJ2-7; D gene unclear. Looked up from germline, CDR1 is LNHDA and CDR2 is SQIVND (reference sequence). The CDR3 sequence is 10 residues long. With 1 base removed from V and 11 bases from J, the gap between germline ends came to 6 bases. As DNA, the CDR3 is TGTGCCAGTAGTATAGGCGCCGAGTACTTC. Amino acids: CASSIGAEYF.

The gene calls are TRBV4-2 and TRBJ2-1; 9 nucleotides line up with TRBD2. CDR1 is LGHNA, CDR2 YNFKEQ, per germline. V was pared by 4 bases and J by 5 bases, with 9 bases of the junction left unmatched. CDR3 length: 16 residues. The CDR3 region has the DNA TGTGCCAGCAGCCCAAAGCTAGCGGGACTCGACAATGAGCAGTTCTTC. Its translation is CASSPKLAGLDNEQFF.

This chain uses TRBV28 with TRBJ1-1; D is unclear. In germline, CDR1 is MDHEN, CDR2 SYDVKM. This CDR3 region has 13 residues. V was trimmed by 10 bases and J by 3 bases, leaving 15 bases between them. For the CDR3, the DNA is TGTGCCATTCTAGAACACGCCGACACTGAAGCTTTCTTT. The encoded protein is CAILEHADTEAFF.

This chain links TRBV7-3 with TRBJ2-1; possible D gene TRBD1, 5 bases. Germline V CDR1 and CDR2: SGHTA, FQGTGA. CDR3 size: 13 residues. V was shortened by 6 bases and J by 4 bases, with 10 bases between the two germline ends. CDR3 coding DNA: TGTGCCAGCAGTCCTAGGGGTTACAATGAGCAGTTCTTC. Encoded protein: CASSPRGYNEQFF.

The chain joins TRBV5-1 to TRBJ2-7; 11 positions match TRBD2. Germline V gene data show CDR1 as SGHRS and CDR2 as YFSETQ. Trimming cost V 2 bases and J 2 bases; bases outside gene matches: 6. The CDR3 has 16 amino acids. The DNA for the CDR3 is TGCGCCAGCAGCTTAATACTAGCGGGAGTTCCCTACGAGCAGTACTTC. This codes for CASSLILAGVPYEQYF.

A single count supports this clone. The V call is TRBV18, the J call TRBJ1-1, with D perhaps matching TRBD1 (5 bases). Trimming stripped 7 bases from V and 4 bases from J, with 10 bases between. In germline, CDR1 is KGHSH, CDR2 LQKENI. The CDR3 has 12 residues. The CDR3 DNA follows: TGTGCCAGCTGGGGGGAGGTCACTGAAGCTTTCTTT. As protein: CASWGEVTEAFF.

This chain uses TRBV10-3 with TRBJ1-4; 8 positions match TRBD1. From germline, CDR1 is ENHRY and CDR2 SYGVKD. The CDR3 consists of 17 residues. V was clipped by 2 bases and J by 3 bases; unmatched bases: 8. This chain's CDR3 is CAISETAGGSANEKLFF. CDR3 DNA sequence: TGTGCCATCAGTGAGACGGCAGGGGGCTCGGCTAATGAAAAACTGTTTTTT.

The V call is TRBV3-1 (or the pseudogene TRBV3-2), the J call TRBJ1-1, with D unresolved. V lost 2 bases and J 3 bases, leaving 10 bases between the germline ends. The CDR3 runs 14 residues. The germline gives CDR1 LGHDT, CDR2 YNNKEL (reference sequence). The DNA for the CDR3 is TGTGCCAGCAGCCAAAGTTCGCTAGACACTGAAGCTTTCTTT. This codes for CASSQSSLDTEAFF.

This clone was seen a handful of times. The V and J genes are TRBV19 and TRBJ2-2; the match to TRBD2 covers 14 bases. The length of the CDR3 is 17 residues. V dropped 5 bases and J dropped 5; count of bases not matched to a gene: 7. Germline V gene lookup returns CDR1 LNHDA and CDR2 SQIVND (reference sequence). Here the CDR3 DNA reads TGTGCCAGTAGTCTCTCCGGGACTAGCGGGAGAACCGGGGAGCTGTTTTTT. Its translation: CASSLSGTSGRTGELFF.

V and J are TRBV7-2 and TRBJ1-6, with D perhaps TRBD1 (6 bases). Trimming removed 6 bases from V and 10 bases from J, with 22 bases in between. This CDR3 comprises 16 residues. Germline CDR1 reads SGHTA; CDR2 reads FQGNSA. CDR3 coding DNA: TGTGCCAGCAGTCAAGCGGGCGGGGGGCCCGGGTCACCCCTCCACTTT. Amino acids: CASSQAGGGPGSPLHF.

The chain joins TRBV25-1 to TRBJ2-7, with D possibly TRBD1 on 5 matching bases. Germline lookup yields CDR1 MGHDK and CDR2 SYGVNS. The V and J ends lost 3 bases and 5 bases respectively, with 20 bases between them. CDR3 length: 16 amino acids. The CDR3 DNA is TGTGCCAGCAGTGACCGCTCCCCTGCCAGGGTGAACGAGCAGTACTTC. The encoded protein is CASSDRSPARVNEQYF.